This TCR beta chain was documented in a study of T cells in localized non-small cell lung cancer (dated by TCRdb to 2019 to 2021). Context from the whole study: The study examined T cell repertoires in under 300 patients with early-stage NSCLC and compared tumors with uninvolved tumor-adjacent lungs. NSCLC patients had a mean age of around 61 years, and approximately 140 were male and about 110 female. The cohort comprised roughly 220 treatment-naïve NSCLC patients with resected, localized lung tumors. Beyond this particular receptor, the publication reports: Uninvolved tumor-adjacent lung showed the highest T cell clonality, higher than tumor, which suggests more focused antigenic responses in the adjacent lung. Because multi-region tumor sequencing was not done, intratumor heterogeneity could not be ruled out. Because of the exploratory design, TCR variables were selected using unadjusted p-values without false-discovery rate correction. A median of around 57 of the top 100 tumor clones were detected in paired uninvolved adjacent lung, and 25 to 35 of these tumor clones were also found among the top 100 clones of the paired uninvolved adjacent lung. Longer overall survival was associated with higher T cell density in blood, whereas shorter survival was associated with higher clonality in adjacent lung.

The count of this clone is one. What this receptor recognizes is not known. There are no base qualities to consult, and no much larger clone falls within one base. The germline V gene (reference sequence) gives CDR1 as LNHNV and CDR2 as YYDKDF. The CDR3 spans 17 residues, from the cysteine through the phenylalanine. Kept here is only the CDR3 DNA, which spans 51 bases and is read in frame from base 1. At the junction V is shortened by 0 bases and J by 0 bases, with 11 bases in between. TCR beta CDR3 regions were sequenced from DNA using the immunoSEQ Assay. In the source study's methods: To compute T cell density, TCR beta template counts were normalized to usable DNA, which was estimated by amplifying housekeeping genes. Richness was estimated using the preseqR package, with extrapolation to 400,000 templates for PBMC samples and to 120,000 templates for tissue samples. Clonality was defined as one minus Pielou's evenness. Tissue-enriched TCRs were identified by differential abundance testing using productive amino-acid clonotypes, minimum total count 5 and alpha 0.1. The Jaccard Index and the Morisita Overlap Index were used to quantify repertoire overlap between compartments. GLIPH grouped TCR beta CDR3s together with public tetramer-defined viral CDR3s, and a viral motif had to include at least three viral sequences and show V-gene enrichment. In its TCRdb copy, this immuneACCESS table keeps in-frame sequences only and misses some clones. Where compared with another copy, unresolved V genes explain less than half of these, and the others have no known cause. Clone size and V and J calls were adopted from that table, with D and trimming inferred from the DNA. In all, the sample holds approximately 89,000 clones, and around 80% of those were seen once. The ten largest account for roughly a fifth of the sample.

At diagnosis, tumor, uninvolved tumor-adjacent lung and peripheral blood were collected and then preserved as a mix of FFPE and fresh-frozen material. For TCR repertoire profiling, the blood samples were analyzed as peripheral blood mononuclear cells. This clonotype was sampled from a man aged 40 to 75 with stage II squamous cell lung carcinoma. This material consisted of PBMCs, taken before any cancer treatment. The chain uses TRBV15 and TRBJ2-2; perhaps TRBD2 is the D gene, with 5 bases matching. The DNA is TGTGCCACCAGCAGAGATCGAGGGAGCGCGAACACCGGGGAGCTGTTTTTT. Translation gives CATSRDRGSANTGELFF.